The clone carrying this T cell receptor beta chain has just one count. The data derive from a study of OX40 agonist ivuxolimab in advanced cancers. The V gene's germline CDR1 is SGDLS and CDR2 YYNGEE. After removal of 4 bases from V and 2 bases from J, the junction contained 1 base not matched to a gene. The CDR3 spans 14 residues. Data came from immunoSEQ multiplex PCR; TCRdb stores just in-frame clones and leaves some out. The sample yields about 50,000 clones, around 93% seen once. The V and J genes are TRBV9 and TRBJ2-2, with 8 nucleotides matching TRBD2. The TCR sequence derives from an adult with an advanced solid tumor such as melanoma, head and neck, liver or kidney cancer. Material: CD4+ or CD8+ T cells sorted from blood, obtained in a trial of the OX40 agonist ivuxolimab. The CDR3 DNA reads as TGTGCCAGCAGCTTAGCGGGAAACACCGGGGAGCTGTTTTTT. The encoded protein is CASSLAGNTGELFF.